This is a list of T cell receptor beta chains from one sample in a study of T-cell memory formation after mild COVID-19. From the 5' RACE reads, TCRdb called clonotypes with MiXCR, one entry per CDR3 protein. The sample lists roughly 310,000 distinct CDR3 sequences, approximately 15% occurring once. The material sequenced was PBMCs or a T cell subset sorted from them (not recorded which). Every receptor here comes from a man aged 18-30 years who had mild COVID-19 (a few samples of this study predate the infection). Cell type and time point are not known. Each CDR3 is given with its conserved first and last residue. The D gene is left open where the match is weak. For some rows the clone size is stated as once, few or many, or as a class when expanded; others skip it.

D gene,J gene,V gene,clone size,CDR3 protein,CDR3 DNA
TRBD1,TRBJ1-5,TRBV19,.,CATSQGAQPQHF,TGTGCCACCTCCCAGGGGGCCCAGCCCCAGCATTTT
.,TRBJ1-6,TRBV6-6,.,CASRPVNSPLHF,TGTGCCAGCCGTCCAGTCAATTCACCCCTCCACTTT
.,TRBJ2-1,TRBV6-5,.,CASRGSRLDEQFF,TGTGCCAGCAGGGGGTCGAGGTTGGATGAGCAGTTCTTC
.,TRBJ2-7,TRBV6-6,.,CASADVGLYEQYF,TGTGCCAGCGCGGACGTAGGCCTCTACGAGCAGTACTTC
TRBD1,TRBJ1-3,TRBV9,.,CASSITGQTISGNTIYF,TGTGCCAGCAGCATCACGGGACAGACTATCTCTGGAAACACCATATATTTT
TRBD1,TRBJ2-1,TRBV10-3,few,CAISEPIPDRGPRSYNEQFF,TGTGCCATCAGTGAGCCGATCCCTGACAGGGGCCCTCGCTCCTACAATGAGCAGTTCTTC
TRBD2,TRBJ2-2,TRBV7-2,few,CASRPGGGTGELFF,TGTGCCAGCAGGCCGGGCGGGGGGACCGGGGAGCTGTTTTTT
TRBD1,TRBJ2-2,TRBV29-1,.,CSAGTGVSTGELFF,TGCAGCGCCGGGACAGGGGTGAGCACCGGGGAGCTGTTTTTT
TRBD1,TRBJ1-1,TRBV6-5,many,CASISIGGGGVNTEAFF,TGTGCCAGCATCAGTATAGGGGGCGGAGGGGTGAACACTGAAGCTTTCTTT
TRBD1,TRBJ2-5,TRBV6-5,.,CASSYSGQLRGETQYF,TGTGCCAGCAGTTACTCGGGACAGCTTAGGGGGGAGACCCAGTACTTC
TRBD1,TRBJ2-1,TRBV5-5,.,CASSFRDRGHNEQFF,TGTGCCAGCAGCTTCCGGGACAGGGGCCACAATGAGCAGTTCTTC
.,TRBJ1-1,TRBV25-1,many,CASQPGVNTEAFF,TGTGCCAGCCAGCCAGGGGTGAACACTGAAGCTTTCTTT
TRBD1,TRBJ1-4,TRBV5-1,.,CASRGTGDEKLFF,TGCGCCAGCCGGGGGACAGGGGATGAAAAACTGTTTTTT
.,TRBJ2-1,TRBV7-6,.,CASSFAISGNEQFF,TGTGCCAGCAGCTTTGCGATCTCGGGGAATGAGCAGTTCTTC
.,TRBJ1-4,TRBV29-1,.,CSVEAEANEKLFF,TGCAGCGTTGAAGCGGAGGCTAATGAAAAACTGTTTTTT
.,TRBJ1-5,TRBV4-3,.,CASSQDRRVQPQHF,TGCGCCAGCAGCCAAGATCGCAGGGTTCAGCCCCAGCATTTT
TRBD2,TRBJ2-1,TRBV5-1,few,CASSPSGTSGGRTYNEQFF,TGCGCCAGCAGCCCATCCGGGACTAGCGGGGGCCGGACCTACAATGAGCAGTTCTTC
TRBD1,TRBJ2-4,TRBV9,few,CASSPDGQANIQYF,TGTGCCAGCAGCCCTGACGGACAGGCAAACATTCAGTACTTC
.,TRBJ1-4,TRBV6-5,.,CASSYSTREKLFF,TGTGCCAGCAGTTACTCGACGCGGGAAAAACTGTTTTTT
.,TRBJ2-1,TRBV7-2,.,CASSLVGPSYEQFF,TGTGCCAGCAGCTTAGTGGGGCCGAGCTATGAGCAGTTCTTC
.,TRBJ2-6,TRBV7-2,few,CASSSAMRANVLTF,TGTGCCAGCAGCTCCGCGATGAGGGCCAACGTCCTGACTTTC
.,TRBJ1-5,TRBV5-6,.,CASSLSGVQPQHF,TGTGCCAGCAGCTTATCGGGGGTTCAGCCCCAGCATTTT
.,TRBJ2-7,TRBV9,few,CASSASVGPYEQYF,TGTGCCAGCAGCGCTAGCGTGGGGCCCTACGAGCAGTACTTC
TRBD2,TRBJ2-3,TRBV7-9,few,CASSLASGGAYTDTQYF,TGTGCCAGCAGCCTAGCTAGCGGGGGGGCCTACACAGATACGCAGTATTTT
.,TRBJ1-4,TRBV5-1,few,CASSPRRDNEKLFF,TGCGCCAGCAGCCCCCGACGGGATAATGAAAAACTGTTTTTT
TRBD2,TRBJ2-5,TRBV2,.,CASRKKASGYQETQYF,TGTGCCAGCAGGAAGAAGGCTAGCGGGTATCAAGAGACCCAGTACTTC
.,TRBJ2-2,TRBV12-3/TRBV12-4,many,CASSLGGQTNTGELFF,TGTGCCAGCAGTTTAGGCGGGCAGACGAACACCGGGGAGCTGTTTTTT
TRBD2,TRBJ2-1,TRBV9,few,CASTSTSGESREQFF,TGTGCCAGCACATCGACTAGCGGGGAATCAAGAGAGCAGTTCTTC
.,TRBJ1-1,TRBV6-2/TRBV6-3,few,CASSYTPLFLEPEAFF,TGTGCCAGCAGTTACACACCCTTGTTTTTGGAGCCGGAAGCTTTCTTT
TRBD1,TRBJ1-4,TRBV7-9,.,CASSPGTAANEKLFF,TGTGCCAGCAGCCCCGGGACAGCTGCTAATGAAAAACTGTTTTTT
.,TRBJ2-1,TRBV4-3,few,CASSQDDSYNEQFF,TGCGCCAGCAGCCAAGACGACAGTTACAATGAGCAGTTCTTC
.,TRBJ2-5,TRBV21-1,.,CASKCNSSEETQYF,TGTGCCAGCAAATGTAATAGCTCGGAGGAGACCCAGTACTTC
.,TRBJ1-1,TRBV12-3/TRBV12-4,many,CASSPAAYTEAFF,TGTGCCAGCAGCCCAGCGGCCTACACTGAAGCTTTCTTT
.,TRBJ2-2,TRBV6-2/TRBV6-3,few,CASSYTFVQNTGELFF,TGTGCCAGCAGTTACACTTTCGTACAGAACACCGGGGAGCTGTTTTTT
.,TRBJ2-7,TRBV20-1,few,CSALGNRATYEQYF,TGCAGTGCTTTAGGTAACAGGGCAACCTACGAGCAGTACTTC
.,TRBJ2-2,TRBV4-1,many,CASSPPGLNTGELFF,TGCGCCAGCAGCCCGCCAGGTCTGAACACCGGGGAGCTGTTTTTT
.,TRBJ2-5,TRBV9,.,CASSVDAPGETQYF,TGTGCCAGCAGCGTAGACGCCCCTGGGGAGACCCAGTACTTC
TRBD1,TRBJ1-4,TRBV20-1,.,CSAGTGGDEKLFF,TGCAGTGCTGGGACAGGAGGAGACGAAAAACTGTTTTTT
TRBD1,TRBJ2-7,TRBV7-2,many,CASSSGGPSYEQYF,TGTGCCAGCAGCTCAGGGGGTCCCTCTTACGAGCAGTACTTC
.,TRBJ1-5,TRBV4-1,few,CASSPLFGYSNQPQHF,TGCGCCAGCAGCCCTCTATTCGGGTATAGCAATCAGCCCCAGCATTTT